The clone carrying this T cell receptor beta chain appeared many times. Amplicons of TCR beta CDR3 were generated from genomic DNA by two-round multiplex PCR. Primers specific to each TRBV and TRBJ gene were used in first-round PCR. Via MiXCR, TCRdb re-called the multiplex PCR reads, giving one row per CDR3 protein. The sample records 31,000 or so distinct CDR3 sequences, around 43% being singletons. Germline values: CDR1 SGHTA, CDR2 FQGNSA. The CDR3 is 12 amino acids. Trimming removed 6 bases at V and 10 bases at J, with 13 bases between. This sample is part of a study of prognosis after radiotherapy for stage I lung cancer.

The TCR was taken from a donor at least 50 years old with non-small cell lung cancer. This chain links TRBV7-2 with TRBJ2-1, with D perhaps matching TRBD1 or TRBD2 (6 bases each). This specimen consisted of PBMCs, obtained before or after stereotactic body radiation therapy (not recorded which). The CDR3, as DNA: TGTGCCAGCAGGTCGGGGGCCCGGGAGCAGTTCTTC. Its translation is CASRSGAREQFF.